This T cell receptor (beta chain) was recorded in a study of shared clonotypes between healthy human individuals. Notes on the study in general: Only blood was sampled; tissue repertoires likely differ.

Libraries were prepared by immunoSEQ multiplex PCR; TCRdb keeps only in-frame clonotypes and omits some of them. The table lists about 1.5 million clones, approximately 96% of them singletons. As for this clone: What it recognizes is unknown.

HIV-negative, healthy adults without recent acute infections or vaccinations were the donors. Germline V gene lookup returns CDR1 KGHSH and CDR2 LQKENI. The CDR3 length is 15 residues. The V gene end was trimmed by 6 bases and the J gene end by 1 base; junction bases not matched to a gene: 2. This sequence was found in a man under 40 in good health. The chain recombines TRBV18 with TRBJ2-2, with 10 bases aligning to TRBD2. What was sequenced was naive CD4+ T cells sorted from blood. The subset is: CD45RA+ positively selected. The DNA of the CDR3 is TGTGCCAGCTCGCGGACTAGCGGGAACACCGGGGAGCTGTTTTTT. This encodes CASSRTSGNTGELFF.